One and the same sample provided the 25 T cell receptor beta chains below, sequenced in a study of T cell repertoires in ileal Crohn's disease. TCRdb keeps only in-frame clones here, not all; method: immunoSEQ multiplex PCR. The repertoire includes 5,500 to 8,500 clones, 70% to 85% of them detected once, and 7.5% to 10% sits in the top ten. Described time point: proximal margin of the surgical specimen (macroscopically non-inflamed). Sequencing input: ileal tissue. The origin of the receptors is an adult with Crohn's disease.

CDR3 sequence (DNA): TGTGCCAGCAGCTTCCCTAGCGGGACGGAGACCCAGTACTTC. This codes for CASSFPSGTETQYF. This chain uses TRBV7-9 with TRBJ2-5; 9 bases align to TRBD2. With V trimmed by 3 bases and J by 5 bases, 4 bases remained unmatched. CDR1 and CDR2 (germline): SEHNR, FQNEAQ (reference sequence). The CDR3 loop spans 14 amino acids. Full variable domain (remainder filled in from reference TRBV7-9 and TRBJ2-5): DTGVSQNPRHKITKRGQNVTFRCDPISEHNRLYWYRQTLGQGPEFLTYFQNEAQLEKSRLLSDRFSAERPKGSFSTLEIQRTEQGDSAMYLCASSFPSGTETQYFGPGTRLLVL.

In its sample, this clone is large. The chain joins TRBV2 to TRBJ2-7; D is unresolved. Germline V CDR1 and CDR2: SNHLY, FYNNEI. This CDR3 is built from 16 residues. V lost 4 bases and J 0 bases, leaving 16 bases between the germline ends. The CDR3 sequence: CASSVDKWRSSYEQYF. DNA for the CDR3: TGTGCCAGCAGTGTTGACAAGTGGAGATCCTCCTACGAGCAGTACTTC.

In its sample, this clone ranks as medium-sized (0.01 to 0.1%). The chain employs TRBV28 and TRBJ2-7, with D perhaps TRBD1 (5 bases). CDR1 and CDR2 (germline): MDHEN, SYDVKM. The CDR3 length is 11 residues. V was shortened by 6 bases and J by 2 bases, with 5 bases between the two germline ends. The CDR3 DNA is TGTGCCAGCAGGGGGCCCTACGAGCAGTACTTC. The encoded protein is CASRGPYEQYF.

The rearrangement uses TRBV29-1 and TRBJ2-3; TRBD2 agrees at 7 bases. In germline, CDR1 is SQVTM, CDR2 ANQGSEA. V trimming: 8 bases; J trimming: 4 bases; junction bases outside the gene matches: 9. CDR3 length: 13 amino acids. CDR3 nucleotide sequence: TGCAGCTCCGCAGCGGGAACGGCAGATACGCAGTATTTT. This codes for CSSAAGTADTQYF.

The rearrangement links TRBV7-9 to TRBJ1-2; D gene ambiguous. V was shortened by 5 bases and J by 8 bases, with 9 bases between the two germline ends. The CDR3 consists of 11 residues. Germline V gene sequence: CDR1 SEHNR, CDR2 FQNEAQ (reference sequence). CDR3 bases: TGTGCCAGCAGCCCGCCCATGGGCTACACCTTC. Its protein product is CASSPPMGYTF.

This sequence joins TRBV11-3 and TRBJ1-1, with TRBD1 matching over 8 bases. J lost 1 base, V lost 5 bases, and 12 bases had no gene match. This CDR3 region has 17 residues. The germline V gene encodes CDR1 SGHNT and CDR2 YENEEA. As DNA, the CDR3 is TGTGCCAGCAGCCCCTGGACAGGGAAAGGGGCGAACACTGAAGCTTTCTTT. It yields the protein CASSPWTGKGANTEAFF. Using reference TRBV11-3 and TRBJ1-1 for the parts outside the CDR3, the full variable domain is EAGVVQSPRYKIIEKKQPVAFWCNPISGHNTLYWYLQNLGQGPELLIRYENEEAVDDSQLPKDRFSAERLKGVDSTLKIQPAELGDSAVYLCASSPWTGKGANTEAFFGQGTRLTVV.

The V call is TRBV5-5, the J call TRBJ1-2, with D possibly TRBD1 on 6 matching bases. CDR1 SGHKS and CDR2 YYEKEE come from the germline V gene (reference sequence). The CDR3 covers 15 residues. The V gene lost 6 bases and the J gene lost 0 bases, with 15 bases spanning the gap. CDR3 DNA: TGTGCCAGCATCCTTTGGGGGGCTACTAACTATGGCTACACCTTC. Its translation: CASILWGATNYGYTF.

This clone was seen only a few times. The chain employs TRBV7-9 and TRBJ2-7, with 7 nucleotides matching TRBD1. The germline V gene encodes CDR1 SEHNR and CDR2 FQNEAQ (reference sequence). The CDR3 has 14 residues. Losses at the gene ends were 4 bases for V and 5 bases for J; bases not matched to a gene: 8. The CDR3 region is CASSSGTERNEQYF. CDR3 bases: TGTGCCAGCAGCTCCGGGACAGAAAGGAACGAGCAGTACTTC.

The chain links TRBV5-1 to TRBJ2-1; D is tentatively TRBD1 or TRBD2 (5 bases each). Trimming removed 4 bases at V and 10 bases at J, with 15 bases between. CDR1 is SGHRS, CDR2 YFSETQ, per germline. There are 13 residues in the CDR3. The CDR3, as DNA: TGCGCCAGCAGCATCCGGGACGCGGACGAGCAGTTCTTC. Amino acid sequence: CASSIRDADEQFF.

The chain has TRBV19 and TRBJ2-1; 7 bases map to TRBD1. Looked up from germline, CDR1 is LNHDA and CDR2 is SQIVND (reference sequence). Unmatched junction bases numbered 4, after V lost 10 bases and J lost 1 base. The CDR3 is 13 residues long. CDR3 sequence (DNA): TGTGCCACCTTGACAGGGTCCTACAATGAGCAGTTCTTC. This encodes CATLTGSYNEQFF.

On this clone itself: This same CDR3 is encoded by further DNA sequences in the sample. This chain links TRBV7-3 with TRBJ1-2; a possible D gene is TRBD1 (6 bases). The CDR3 length is 13 residues. Germline-derived CDR1 and CDR2 are SGHTA and FQGTGA. Trimming removed 3 bases at V and 8 bases at J, with 13 bases between. CDR3 DNA: TGTGCCAGCAGCTTGGGGGGGGCGGGAGGCTACACCTTC. This encodes CASSLGGAGGYTF.

Worth noting for this clone: A read error is the likely source, as a far larger clone sits one nucleotide away. This chain connects TRBV4-2 to TRBJ2-7; TRBD2 aligns across 7 bases. CDR3 length: 14 amino acids. Trimming took 1 base from V and 5 from J; bases not matched to a gene: 5. Per germline, CDR1 LGHNA and CDR2 YNFKEQ. This CDR3 reads CASSQGPGGDEQYF. CDR3 in DNA: TGTGCCAGCAGCCAAGGGCCGGGGGGAGACGAGCAGTACTTC.

The J gene is TRBJ2-7, the V gene TRBV5-1; a weak D match, TRBD2 (5 bases). The CDR3 loop spans 14 amino acids. Germline loops: CDR1 SGHRS, CDR2 YFSETQ. V was clipped by 1 base and J by 4 bases, with 12 bases between them. The CDR3 here is CASSLPSSPYEQYF. In nucleotides, the CDR3 is TGCGCCAGCAGCTTGCCGTCTAGCCCTTACGAGCAGTACTTC.

Points on this clone: Other nucleotide sequences from this sample produce the same CDR3. The genes are TRBV27 and TRBJ1-1; no clear D gene. The CDR3 consists of 13 residues. The V gene lost 3 bases and the J gene lost 1 base, with 6 bases spanning the gap. The germline V gene encodes CDR1 MNHEY and CDR2 SMNVEV (reference sequence). CDR3 region: CASSLTANTEAFF. Here the CDR3 DNA reads TGTGCCAGCAGTTTGACGGCGAACACTGAAGCTTTCTTT.

The rearrangement links TRBV6-6 to TRBJ1-1; D is uncertain. The V and J ends lost 5 bases and 6 bases respectively, with 13 bases between them. CDR1 is MNHNY and CDR2 is SVGAGI in the germline V gene (reference sequence). There are 13 residues in the CDR3. CDR3 in amino acids: CASSTPEKPEAFF. The DNA of the CDR3 is TGTGCCAGCAGTACCCCCGAGAAGCCTGAAGCTTTCTTT.

There are a few counts of this clone. The chain recombines TRBV5-1 with TRBJ2-7, with 8 bases aligning to TRBD2. V lost 4 bases and J lost 6; bases outside the gene matches: 9. Germline CDR1 and CDR2: SGHRS and YFSETQ. The CDR3 has 14 residues. The CDR3 region has the DNA TGCGCCAGCAGCATGAGCGGGAGTAGGATCGAGCAGTACTTC. Its protein product is CASSMSGSRIEQYF.

A remark on this clone: A clone one base away is much larger, so this may be a read error. V gene TRBV5-3 combines with J gene TRBJ1-3; D might be TRBD1 (5 bases). TRBV5-3 is an open reading frame, and its role is uncertain. CDR3 length equals 14 residues. The chain's CDR3 is CASSLAGSGNTIYF. In DNA form, the CDR3 reads TGTGCCAGCAGCTTGGCAGGGTCTGGAAACACCATATATTTT.

The chain couples TRBV7-2 to TRBJ1-1; D possibly corresponds to TRBD1 (5 bases). CDR1 and CDR2 from the germline V gene are SGHTA and FQGNSA. This CDR3 contains 14 residues. Trimming removed 4 bases at V and 6 bases at J, with 15 bases between. Here the CDR3 DNA reads TGTGCCAGCAGCTCGACAGCTTTGGGGGCTGAAGCTTTCTTT. This codes for CASSSTALGAEAFF.

The chain uses TRBV4-1 and TRBJ2-1; 7 nucleotides match TRBD1. With 3 bases clipped from V and 7 bases from J, the junction kept 9 bases outside the gene matches. CDR1 MGHRA and CDR2 YSYEKL come from the germline V gene. This CDR3 contains 15 residues. This chain's CDR3 is CASSHPLDRDNEQFF. The CDR3, as DNA: TGCGCCAGCAGCCACCCTCTCGACAGGGATAATGAGCAGTTCTTC.

The chain is built from TRBV5-4 and TRBJ1-1; 10 bases are a match to TRBD1. Per germline, CDR1 SGHNT and CDR2 YYREEE (reference sequence). V lost 3 bases to trimming and J lost 0 bases; unmatched junction nucleotides: 8. This CDR3 has 17 amino acids. CDR3 bases: TGTGCCAGCAGCTCGGACAGGGGGGGGATGATGAACACTGAAGCTTTCTTT. It yields the protein CASSSDRGGMMNTEAFF. The full variable domain, with the rest looked up from reference TRBV5-4 and TRBJ1-1, is ETGVTQSPTHLIKTRGQQVTLRCSSQSGHNTVSWYQQALGQGPQFIFQYYREEENGRGNFPPRFSGLQFPNYSSELNVNALELDDSALYLCASSSDRGGMMNTEAFFGQGTRLTVV.

The V call is TRBV5-6, the J call TRBJ1-2; the D gene is possibly TRBD1 (5 bases). The V end lost 0 bases, the J end lost 8 bases, and 11 bases lay between the germline ends. Germline CDR1 SGHDT, CDR2 YYEEEE. The CDR3 consists of 13 residues. The CDR3 nucleotides read TGTGCCAGCAGCTTGGTGGGGACCCTAGGCTACACCTTC. Its translation is CASSLVGTLGYTF.

This chain connects TRBV20-1 to TRBJ2-7; possibly TRBD1 for D (5 bases). This CDR3 has 11 residues. Germline CDR1 reads DFQATT; CDR2 reads SNEGSKA (reference sequence). V lost 5 bases and J lost 9, with 14 bases in between. Here the CDR3 reads CSAEKGLAQYF. CDR3 sequence (DNA): TGCAGTGCTGAAAAGGGGCTGGCGCAGTACTTC.

V gene TRBV4-3 combines with J gene TRBJ2-7; D is undetermined. Germline CDR1 and CDR2: LGHNA and YSLEER. V lost 0 bases, J lost 2 bases, and 14 bases lay in between. The CDR3 runs 16 residues. The CDR3 sequence: CASSQDRTRATYEQYF. In DNA form, the CDR3 reads TGCGCCAGCAGCCAAGATAGGACCCGGGCTACCTACGAGCAGTACTTC.

This chain connects TRBV19 to TRBJ2-2; possibly TRBD2 for D (6 bases). CDR1 is LNHDA, CDR2 SQIVND, per germline (reference sequence). The CDR3 has 15 amino acids. V lost 1 base and J lost 6, with 12 bases in between. CDR3 DNA sequence: TGTGCCAGTAGTATAGGATGGGGGGTCCCCGGGGAGCTGTTTTTT. This sequence encodes CASSIGWGVPGELFF.

The chain links TRBV10-1 to TRBJ2-3; 13 bases agree with TRBD2. Per germline, CDR1 WNHNN and CDR2 SYGVQD (reference sequence). The CDR3 has 15 amino acids. The V and J ends lost 5 bases and 5 bases, in that order; junction bases with no gene match: 4. DNA of the CDR3: TGCGCCAGCAGTCCCGGGACTAGCGGGGAAGATACGCAGTATTTT. Protein: CASSPGTSGEDTQYF.